The 23 T cell receptor beta chains in this list originate from one sample, sequenced in a study of cytomegalovirus exposure and HLA in healthy donors (dated by TCRdb to 2017 to 2019). Library construction relied on the immunoSEQ multiplex PCR assay. A mixture of 60 forward primers for TCR Vbeta segments and 13 reverse primers for TCR Jbeta segments was used in the multiplex PCR. In TCRdb, the immuneACCESS table is reduced to in-frame sequences with V and J assigned. These tables do not hold every clone; where another copy was compared, an unresolved V gene accounts for under half, and the others remain unexplained. The sample has over 100,000 clones on record, about 76% of them singletons. The top ten clonotypes cover around 5% of the sample. The material sequenced was PBMCs. The source of these receptors is a man younger than 40 in good health and CMV-seropositive.

The sample holds one count of this clone. The chain links TRBV5-1 to TRBJ1-1; 12 bases line up with TRBD1. V trimming: 4 bases; J trimming: 0 bases; junction bases outside the gene matches: 7. CDR1 is SGHRS, CDR2 YFSETQ, per germline. The CDR3 spans 17 residues. CDR3 sequence: CASSLGTGGWVNTEAFF. Here the CDR3 DNA reads TGCGCCAGCAGCCTCGGGACAGGGGGCTGGGTGAACACTGAAGCTTTCTTT.

The rearrangement uses TRBV28 and TRBJ1-6; maybe TRBD1 (6 bases). V was shortened by 6 bases and J by 7 bases, with 22 bases between the two germline ends. The CDR3 is 17 residues long. In germline, CDR1 is MDHEN, CDR2 SYDVKM. In nucleotides, the CDR3 is TGTGCCAGCAGACCCACTTCCCCTCCAGGGGTGAATTCACCCCTCCACTTT. This gives the protein CASRPTSPPGVNSPLHF.

This clone was observed once. V and J are TRBV19 and TRBJ2-4, with TRBD1 identical over 7 bases. Germline V gene lookup returns CDR1 LNHDA and CDR2 SQIVND (reference sequence). The junction had 5 bases not matched to a gene; V was cut back by 6 bases and J by 0 bases. The CDR3 length is 15 residues. The CDR3 DNA sequence: TGTGCCAGTAGCACGGGGACAGTAGCCAAAAACATTCAGTACTTC. Protein sequence: CASSTGTVAKNIQYF. The full variable domain, with the rest looked up from reference TRBV19 and TRBJ2-4, is DGGITQSPKYLFRKEGQNVTLSCEQNLNHDAMYWYRQDPGQGLRLIYYSQIVNDFQKGDIAEGYSVSREKKESFPLTVTSAQKNPTAFYLCASSTGTVAKNIQYFGAGTRLSVL.

This clone was found a few times. This sequence joins TRBV2 and TRBJ1-4; D gene unclear. Trimming shortened V by 7 bases and J by 12 bases, and 12 bases separated the two germline ends. Germline V lookup: CDR1 SNHLY, CDR2 FYNNEI. This CDR3 is built from 11 residues. The DNA of the CDR3 is TGTGCCAGCACCGCGGGTGGGGAACTGTTTTTT. It specifies CASTAGGELFF.

This clone was seen many times. This rearrangement joins TRBV4-3 to TRBJ1-1; TRBD1 agrees at 8 bases. The CDR3 extends over 17 amino acids. CDR1 and CDR2 (germline): LGHNA, YSLEER. Trimming took 3 bases from V and 3 from J; bases not matched to a gene: 12. The CDR3 loop is CASSQRGRGRGHTEAFF. The CDR3 DNA follows: TGCGCCAGCAGCCAGCGCGGCAGGGGGCGCGGACACACTGAAGCTTTCTTT.

Written as DNA, the CDR3 is TGTGCCAGTAGTGAGCCCCGACTTTACCCCCATCAGCCCCAGCATTTT. Translated, it gives CASSEPRLYPHQPQHF. The V call is TRBV19, the J call TRBJ1-5; D is ambiguous. Trimming took 5 bases from V and 5 from J, leaving 19 bases between them. Germline V lookup: CDR1 LNHDA, CDR2 SQIVND (reference sequence). The CDR3 spans 16 residues.

The chain is built from TRBV29-1 and TRBJ1-3; D gene uncertain. CDR1 is SQVTM, CDR2 ANQGSEA, per germline. Trimming took off 3 bases at V and 2 bases at J, with 11 bases between the two ends. This CDR3 region has 14 residues. As DNA, the CDR3 is TGCAGCGTTGATATGGGAGGGACTGGAAACACCATATATTTT. Protein product: CSVDMGGTGNTIYF. Looking up the rest from reference TRBV29-1 and TRBJ1-3 gives the full variable domain: SAVISQKPSRDICQRGTSLTIQCQVDSQVTMMFWYRQQPGQSLTLIATANQGSEATYESGFVIDKFPISRPNLTFSTLTVSNMSPEDSSIYLCSVDMGGTGNTIYFGEGSWLTVV.

The chain carries TRBV4-2 and TRBJ2-3; possible D gene TRBD2, 6 bases. The CDR3 covers 18 residues. CDR1 is LGHNA, CDR2 YNFKEQ, per germline. The V gene lost 0 bases and the J gene lost 4 bases, with 20 bases spanning the gap. CDR3 in DNA: TGTGCCAGCAGCCAAGATGCAAGGGTGCTACTAGCCTCAGATACGCAGTATTTT. Translation gives CASSQDARVLLASDTQYF.

This clone was counted once. At one of its ends the junction is not consistent with the germline gene, which may arise from a read error. This CDR3 reads CASSQVGGRGGYGYPF. In nucleotides, the CDR3 is TGTGCCAGCAGCCAAGTTGGTGGAAGGGGTGGCTATGGCTACCCCTTC. This chain connects TRBV14 to TRBJ1-2; D may be TRBD1 (5 bases). Germline V gives CDR1 SGHDN, CDR2 FVKESK. The CDR3 totals 16 residues.

This chain connects TRBV2 to TRBJ1-1; D might be TRBD1 (6 bases). Germline V lookup: CDR1 SNHLY, CDR2 FYNNEI. The V and J ends lost 8 bases and 6 bases respectively, with 13 bases between them. CDR3 length equals 12 residues. The CDR3 reads CASLRQAPEAFF. CDR3 nucleotides: TGTGCCAGCCTCAGACAGGCCCCTGAAGCTTTCTTT.

The table lists this clone with many counts. Here the CDR3 reads CASSPVGQGAYEQYF. The CDR3 DNA reads as TGTGCCAGCTCACCAGTAGGGCAGGGGGCCTACGAGCAGTACTTC. V gene TRBV18 combines with J gene TRBJ2-7; 7 positions agree with TRBD1. Germline V CDR1 and CDR2: KGHSH, LQKENI. Trimming cost V 2 bases and J 2 bases; bases outside gene matches: 6. The CDR3 is 15 residues long. The whole variable domain, filled in from reference TRBV18 and TRBJ2-7, reads NAGVMQNPRHLVRRRGQEARLRCSPMKGHSHVYWYRQLPEEGLKFMVYLQKENIIDESGMPKERFSAEFPKEGPSILRIQQVVRGDSAAYFCASSPVGQGAYEQYFGPGTRLTVT.

This chain links TRBV5-6 with TRBJ2-1; 12 positions match TRBD2. After removal of 1 base from V and 2 bases from J, the junction contained 10 bases not matched to a gene. This CDR3 contains 19 residues. Germline V lookup: CDR1 SGHDT, CDR2 YYEEEE. As DNA, the CDR3 is TGTGCCAGCAGCTTGTTGTTATTTGCTAGCGGGGGGGCCTACAATGAGCAGTTCTTC. Translated: CASSLLLFASGGAYNEQFF.

The count of this clone is one. The chain links TRBV6-6 to TRBJ1-4; 7 bases line up with TRBD1. The CDR3 runs to 14 residues. Germline V CDR1 and CDR2: MNHNY, SVGAGI (reference sequence). V shed 5 bases and J 7 bases; nucleotides not matched to a gene: 7. CDR3 residues: CASSEGTDSEKLFF. DNA for the CDR3: TGTGCCAGCAGTGAGGGGACAGACAGTGAAAAACTGTTTTTT.

V is TRBV19 and J is TRBJ2-2, with D possibly being TRBD2 (6 bases). In germline, CDR1 is LNHDA, CDR2 SQIVND (reference sequence). The CDR3 is 14 residues long. V shed 7 bases and J shed 5 bases, with 14 bases lying between them. The CDR3: CASKSSAWTGELFF. The CDR3 DNA is TGTGCCAGTAAGTCTAGCGCATGGACCGGGGAGCTGTTTTTT.

The chain employs TRBV19 and TRBJ2-7, with D possibly being TRBD1 (6 bases). The length of the CDR3 is 14 residues. Looked up from germline, CDR1 is LNHDA and CDR2 is SQIVND (reference sequence). V was clipped by 5 bases and J by 5 bases, with 16 bases between them. The CDR3 sequence: CASSGGRGRDEQYF. CDR3 DNA: TGTGCCAGTAGTGGGGGCAGGGGTAGGGACGAGCAGTACTTC.

This clone has a handful of counts. The genes are TRBV7-2 and TRBJ2-1, with 8 bases aligning to TRBD2. Trimming removed 1 base from V and 10 bases from J; junction bases left unmatched: 9. The germline V gene encodes CDR1 SGHTA and CDR2 FQGNSA. The CDR3 extends over 15 amino acids. CDR3 bases: TGTGCCAGCAGCTTAGAGGTCGGGGGGGGATTAGAGCAGTTCTTC. The encoded protein is CASSLEVGGGLEQFF.

This clone was counted between two and nine times. The J gene is TRBJ2-3, the V gene TRBV7-6, with D perhaps matching TRBD2 (5 bases). Trimming left V 1 base short and J 5 bases short, with 10 bases between. This CDR3 has 14 residues. Germline loops: CDR1 SGHVS, CDR2 FNYEAQ. The CDR3 here is CASSLGVGEDTQYF. The CDR3 nucleotides read TGTGCCAGCAGCTTAGGAGTCGGGGAAGATACGCAGTATTTT.

The CDR3 nucleotides are TGCGCCAGCAGCGTGATCCCCGGGACAGGGGATGAAAAACTGTTTTTT. Residues: CASSVIPGTGDEKLFF. This chain uses TRBV5-1 with TRBJ1-4, with TRBD1 identical over 10 bases. Losses at the gene ends were 4 bases for V and 6 bases for J; bases not matched to a gene: 9. From germline, CDR1 is SGHRS and CDR2 YFSETQ. The CDR3 is 16 residues long. Full variable domain (rest looked up from reference TRBV5-1 and TRBJ1-4): KAGVTQTPRYLIKTRGQQVTLSCSPISGHRSVSWYQQTPGQGLQFLFEYFSETQRNKGNFPGRFSGRQFSNSRSEMNVSTLELGDSALYLCASSVIPGTGDEKLFFGSGTQLSVL.

The V call is TRBV10-2, the J call TRBJ2-5, with 7 bases fitting TRBD1. The CDR3 loop spans 15 amino acids. After removal of 3 bases from V and 1 base from J, the junction contained 5 bases not matched to a gene. From germline, CDR1 is WSHSY and CDR2 SAAADI. The CDR3 spells CASSDTRDSQETQYF. The DNA of the CDR3 is TGCGCCAGCAGTGACACTAGGGACAGCCAAGAGACCCAGTACTTC.

This chain connects TRBV29-1 to TRBJ1-2; no clear D. Germline lookup yields CDR1 SQVTM and CDR2 ANQGSEA. The V and J ends lost 7 bases and 8 bases respectively, with 17 bases between them. CDR3 size: 12 residues. The CDR3 protein is CSADVRDRGYTF. The CDR3 nucleotides read TGCAGCGCTGACGTGAGGGATAGAGGCTACACCTTC.

The chain recombines TRBV9 with TRBJ2-1; 9 positions agree with TRBD2. The germline gives CDR1 SGDLS, CDR2 YYNGEE. V dropped 0 bases and J dropped 4; count of bases not matched to a gene: 11. CDR3 length: 18 residues. The CDR3 loop is CASSVGGRSGGSYNEQFF. CDR3 DNA: TGTGCCAGCAGCGTAGGGGGACGTAGCGGGGGATCGTACAATGAGCAGTTCTTC.

The chain carries TRBV7-3 and TRBJ2-2; weak D call: TRBD2 (5 bases). The germline V and J ends were trimmed by 1 base and 5 bases, with 11 bases remaining between them. This CDR3 region has 15 residues. The V gene's germline CDR1 is SGHTA and CDR2 FQGTGA. The CDR3 loop is CASSLNPRVTGELFF. DNA for the CDR3: TGTGCCAGCAGCTTAAATCCGAGGGTAACCGGGGAGCTGTTTTTT.

This chain joins TRBV19 and TRBJ1-2; the D gene is possibly TRBD1 (5 bases). The CDR3 runs to 15 residues. The V end lost 7 bases, the J end lost 2 bases, and 17 bases lay between the germline ends. Germline-derived CDR1 and CDR2 are LNHDA and SQIVND (reference sequence). Written as DNA, the CDR3 is TGTGCCAGTACCCCCGGAGGGGCGTCAAACTATGGCTACACCTTC. The encoded protein is CASTPGGASNYGYTF. Full variable domain (outside the CDR3, taken from reference TRBV19 and TRBJ1-2): DGGITQSPKYLFRKEGQNVTLSCEQNLNHDAMYWYRQDPGQGLRLIYYSQIVNDFQKGDIAEGYSVSREKKESFPLTVTSAQKNPTAFYLCASTPGGASNYGYTFGSGTRLTVV.